The clone carrying this T cell receptor (beta chain) was counted between two and nine times. Its target is unknown. The data stem from a study of cytomegalovirus exposure and HLA in healthy donors. Study outcomes and limitations: The study flagged some 170 TCR beta chains as cytomegalovirus-associated. Published work reported that the classifier diagnosed cytomegalovirus status with high specificity and sensitivity. A subsequent analysis found that TCR clusters from the first cohort also tended to co-occur in the 90 to 150 validation repertoires, with approximately 94% of cluster scores above 0.

The repertoire was sequenced with immunoSEQ multiplex PCR; TCRdb's copy has only in-frame clones and lacks some. The sample includes 120,000 or so clones, around nine tenths seen only once; the top ten take under 2%. The V segment lost 4 bases and the J segment 2 bases; nucleotides outside the gene matches: 12. This CDR3 is 17 amino acids long. The chain couples TRBV5-7 to TRBJ1-3; TRBD1 aligns across 7 bases. TRBV5-7 is identified as an open reading frame with a role that is uncertain. This clonotype originated in a young woman in good health and CMV-seronegative. Sequences were obtained from PBMCs. Here the CDR3 reads CASSQTTGLGPGNTIYF. Written as DNA, the CDR3 is TGTGCCAGCAGCCAGACGACAGGGTTGGGCCCTGGAAACACCATATATTTT.